Below, 7 T cell receptor beta chains from the same sample are listed, as sequenced in a study of cytomegalovirus exposure and HLA in healthy donors. 60 Vbeta and 13 Jbeta primers were used in PCR. This table comes from immunoSEQ multiplex PCR, and its TCRdb copy is limited to in-frame clones, with some not included. The sample has about 64,000 clones, 85% to 90% seen once. The sample consisted of PBMCs. The origin of the receptors is a female donor in good health and CMV-seronegative.

The genes are TRBV5-1 and TRBJ1-1; 10 bases line up with TRBD1. This CDR3 has 13 residues. Germline CDR1 reads SGHRS; CDR2 reads YFSETQ. With 4 bases clipped from V and 8 bases from J, the junction kept 5 bases outside the gene matches. CDR3: CASSLTGGLEAFF. In DNA form, the CDR3 reads TGCGCCAGCAGCCTGACAGGGGGCCTAGAAGCTTTCTTT.

This clone appeared once. The chain carries TRBV6-5 and TRBJ1-6, with 10 bases identical to TRBD1. V lost 2 bases and J lost 10; bases outside the gene matches: 8. CDR3 length: 16 residues. Germline V gene lookup returns CDR1 MNHEY and CDR2 SVGAGI. The DNA for the CDR3 is TGTGCCAGCAGTTACCCGACAGGGGGCGATTGGTCACCCCTCCACTTT. As protein: CASSYPTGGDWSPLHF.

This chain links TRBV28 with TRBJ2-7; TRBD1 might be the D (5 bases). The V gene's germline CDR1 is MDHEN and CDR2 SYDVKM. CDR3 length: 12 amino acids. V lost 2 bases to trimming and J lost 11 bases, with 13 bases between them. CDR3 protein: CASSLGAAKEYF. The CDR3 DNA reads as TGTGCCAGCAGTTTAGGGGCAGCGAAGGAGTACTTC.

The J gene is TRBJ1-1, the V gene TRBV18; TRBD1 agrees at 8 bases. The germline gives CDR1 KGHSH, CDR2 LQKENI. Germline trimming cut 5 bases from V and 5 bases from J; bases unmatched to any gene: 10. CDR3 length: 15 amino acids. The CDR3 nucleotides read TGTGCCAGCTCATCATTGGACAGGGCGGAAACTGAAGCTTTCTTT. It yields the protein CASSSLDRAETEAFF.

This chain joins TRBV28 and TRBJ2-1; D may be TRBD2 (5 bases). This CDR3 contains 14 residues. The V gene lost 7 bases and the J gene lost 7 bases, with 17 bases spanning the gap. Germline CDR1 MDHEN, CDR2 SYDVKM. The CDR3 DNA is TGTGCCAGCAACCGAGGGTGGCCGCCGAATGAGCAGTTCTTC. Its translation: CASNRGWPPNEQFF.

This chain uses TRBV5-5 with TRBJ2-7, with 7 positions matching TRBD2. Germline V lookup: CDR1 SGHKS, CDR2 YYEKEE (reference sequence). CDR3 length: 15 residues. V was clipped by 0 bases and J by 0 bases; unmatched bases: 3. CDR3 in amino acids: CASSLGRGSSYEQYF. The DNA for the CDR3 is TGTGCCAGCAGCTTGGGGCGGGGGAGCTCCTACGAGCAGTACTTC.

With regard to this clone: The junction differs from germline at one of its ends, possibly a read error. The V and J genes are TRBV7-8 and TRBJ2-1; D call uncertain. CDR1 SGHVS and CDR2 FQNEAQ come from the germline V gene. The CDR3 loop spans 12 amino acids. The CDR3: CVSGQHSNEQFF. The CDR3 bases are TGCGTCAGTGGGCAGCACTCCAATGAGCAGTTCTTC.